This TCR beta chain emerged from a study of cytomegalovirus exposure and HLA in healthy donors. General study results and limits: In an earlier analysis, productive rearrangement rates for most beta V segments clustered near 87% or 30%. In a later analysis, TCR beta V- and J-gene trimming showed a link to a missense DCLRE1C variant. There were about 160 TCR beta chains listed as cytomegalovirus-associated. The availability of immune exposure information extended only to CMV serostatus.

For this clone: Its matching antigen is unknown.

PCR was performed using 60 Vbeta and 13 Jbeta primers. Only in-frame clones appear in the TCRdb table, and some are missing; sequencing was by immunoSEQ multiplex PCR. The data show some 100,000 clones, around 74% seen once. The ends were cut back, 1 base at V and 4 bases at J, with 10 bases in the middle. The CDR3 covers 14 residues. Germline CDR1 LGHNA, CDR2 YNFKEQ. The TCR was taken from a male donor in good health and CMV-seropositive. The V call is TRBV4-2, the J call TRBJ1-1; unclear D gene. The sequenced sample consisted of PBMCs. The CDR3 coding sequence is TGTGCCAGCAGCCAAGCGGGGTCCGGCACTGAAGCTTTCTTT. This codes for CASSQAGSGTEAFF.